Each of the 9 T cell receptor beta chains below was sequenced from the same sample in a study of blood T cell repertoires in COVID-19. The protocol was immunoSEQ multiplex PCR, while the TCRdb copy is restricted to in-frame clones and leaves out a portion. The table lists almost 90,000 clones, about 90% of them singletons. Sequences were obtained from peripheral blood. The origin of the receptors is a man between 18 and 29 years old with COVID-19, enrolled during active disease.

The chain has TRBV19 and TRBJ2-3; 9 bases fit TRBD1. The V gene's germline CDR1 is LNHDA and CDR2 SQIVND (reference sequence). There are 15 residues in the CDR3. With 5 bases clipped from V and 2 bases from J, the junction kept 5 bases outside the gene matches. The CDR3 region has the DNA TGTGCCAGTAGTTTGGGACAGGGTTACACAGATACGCAGTATTTT. Its translation is CASSLGQGYTDTQYF.

This chain joins TRBV9 and TRBJ2-7; TRBD1 matches 10 bases. CDR1 SGDLS and CDR2 YYNGEE come from the germline V gene. The V gene end was trimmed by 7 bases and the J gene end by 4 bases; junction bases not matched to a gene: 8. The CDR3 is 14 residues long. The CDR3 sequence: CASSYRDRGYEQYF. In nucleotides, the CDR3 is TGTGCCAGCTCTTACCGGGACAGGGGTTACGAGCAGTACTTC.

This CDR3 is CASRPPGGAYEQYF. DNA of the CDR3: TGTGCCAGCAGGCCCCCTGGGGGGGCCTACGAGCAGTACTTC. The chain carries TRBV28 and TRBJ2-7; 7 positions agree with TRBD2. Germline V gene sequence: CDR1 MDHEN, CDR2 SYDVKM. V lost 6 bases, J lost 2 bases, and 7 bases stayed unmatched. This CDR3 is 14 amino acids long.

The genes are TRBV28 and TRBJ2-2; D unclear. There are 13 residues in the CDR3. Germline-derived CDR1 and CDR2 are MDHEN and SYDVKM. The V gene lost 6 bases and the J gene lost 6 bases, with 11 bases spanning the gap. CDR3 residues: CASSLTFAGELFF. The DNA for the CDR3 is TGTGCCAGCAGCCTGACATTCGCCGGGGAGCTGTTTTTT.

The V call is TRBV11-2, the J call TRBJ2-1; no clear D gene. The CDR3 runs to 17 residues. V was trimmed by 2 bases and J by 0 bases, leaving 14 bases between them. CDR1 and CDR2 from the germline V gene are SGHAT and FQNNGV. The CDR3 DNA follows: TGTGCCAGCAGCTTATCTGGGCGTATTAGCTCCTACAATGAGCAGTTCTTC. Its protein product is CASSLSGRISSYNEQFF. Together with reference TRBV11-2 and TRBJ2-1, the CDR3 gives the full variable domain: EAGVAQSPRYKIIEKRQSVAFWCNPISGHATLYWYQQILGQGPKLLIQFQNNGVVDDSQLPKDRFSAERLKGVDSTLKIQPAKLEDSAVYLCASSLSGRISSYNEQFFGPGTRLTVL.

J is TRBJ2-3 and V is TRBV7-2; D remains unclear. CDR1 and CDR2 (germline): SGHTA, FQGNSA. This CDR3 is built from 13 residues. V dropped 5 bases and J dropped 6 bases, with 12 bases sitting between them. The CDR3: CASSRVAMDTQYF. The CDR3 DNA reads as TGTGCCAGCAGCCGGGTCGCTATGGATACGCAGTATTTT.

This clone was observed a handful of times. The gene calls are TRBV29-1 and TRBJ1-2; the match to TRBD1 covers 7 bases. The CDR3 is 15 residues long. The J segment lost 3 bases and the V segment lost 1 base, leaving 8 bases of the junction unmatched. From germline, CDR1 is SQVTM and CDR2 ANQGSEA. The chain's CDR3 is CSVEAGTEGYYGYTF. CDR3 nucleotide sequence: TGCAGCGTTGAAGCCGGGACAGAAGGATACTATGGCTACACCTTC.

This rearrangement joins TRBV29-1 to TRBJ1-2, with 9 bases fitting TRBD1. Trimming took 6 bases from V and 8 from J; bases not matched to a gene: 4. There are 11 residues in the CDR3. Germline CDR1 SQVTM, CDR2 ANQGSEA. The CDR3 DNA follows: TGCAGCGTAGGGACAGGGCCAGGCTACACCTTC. Protein sequence: CSVGTGPGYTF.

The V and J genes are TRBV5-5 and TRBJ2-3, with a weak D call TRBD2 (6 bases). This CDR3 spans 16 amino acids. Germline V gene data show CDR1 as SGHKS and CDR2 as YYEKEE (reference sequence). The ends were cut back, 1 base at V and 3 bases at J, with 15 bases in the middle. The CDR3 here is CASSLYPGEGTDTQYF. CDR3 DNA: TGTGCCAGCAGCTTGTATCCGGGAGAGGGGACAGATACGCAGTATTTT.